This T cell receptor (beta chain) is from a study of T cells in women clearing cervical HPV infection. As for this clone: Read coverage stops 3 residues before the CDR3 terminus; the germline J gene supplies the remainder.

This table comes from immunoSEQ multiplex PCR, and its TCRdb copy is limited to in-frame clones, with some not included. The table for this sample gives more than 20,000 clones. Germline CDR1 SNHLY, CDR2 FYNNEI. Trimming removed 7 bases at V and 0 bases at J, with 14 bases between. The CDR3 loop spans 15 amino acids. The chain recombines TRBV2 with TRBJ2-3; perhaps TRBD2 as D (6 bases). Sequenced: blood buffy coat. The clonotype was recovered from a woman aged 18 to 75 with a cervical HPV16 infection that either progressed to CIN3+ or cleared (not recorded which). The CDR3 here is CASKISGGSTDTQYF. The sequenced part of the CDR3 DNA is TGTGCCAGCAAAATTAGCGGAGGGAGCACAGATACG. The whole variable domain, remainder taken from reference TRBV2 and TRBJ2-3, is EPEVTQTPSHQVTQMGQEVILRCVPISNHLYFYWYRQILGQKVEFLVSFYNNEISEKSEIFDDQFSVERPDGSNFTLKIRSTKLEDSAMYFCASKISGGSTDTQYFGPGTRLTVL.